A selection of T cell receptor beta chains follows, all from one sample in a study of blood T cells in healthy people across ages. TCRdb fed the 5' RACE reads into MiXCR, producing one record per CDR3 protein. The data contain around 800,000 distinct CDR3 sequences, around 24% of them singletons. This sample was also put to use in a study of T cells of mothers and their children.

The sequenced material came from blood. The source is a boy aged 5-17 years in good health. Each CDR3 is given with its conserved first and last residue. A D gene is named only where the DNA matches it firmly. Part of the rows lack a size; the others show once, few, many or a class for expanded clones.

CDR3 DNA: TGTGCCAGCGGTTACTCGGGGAGGGGTGTGCAAGAGACCCAGTACTTC
CDR3 protein: CASGYSGRGVQETQYF
clone size: .
D gene: TRBD2
J gene: TRBJ2-5
V gene: TRBV6-2/TRBV6-3

CDR3 DNA: TGTGCCAGCAGCCAAGATCGGGGGGACAGGGGGCCTCAGCCCCAGCATTTT
CDR3 protein: CASSQDRGDRGPQPQHF
clone size: .
D gene: TRBD1
J gene: TRBJ1-5
V gene: TRBV3-1

CDR3 DNA: TGCGCCAGCAGCAAAACAGGGGCCGTTGGAGGAGAGACCCAGTACTTC
CDR3 protein: CASSKTGAVGGETQYF
clone size: .
D gene: TRBD1
J gene: TRBJ2-5
V gene: TRBV5-1

CDR3 DNA: TGTGCCAGCAGCTTTGGACAGGGAGGCGACCAAGAGACCCAGTACTTC
CDR3 protein: CASSFGQGGDQETQYF
clone size: .
D gene: TRBD1
J gene: TRBJ2-5
V gene: TRBV7-9

CDR3 DNA: TGTGCCAGCATGGGACCCTATGGGGACAATGAGCAGTTCTTC
CDR3 protein: CASMGPYGDNEQFF
clone size: .
D gene: .
J gene: TRBJ2-1
V gene: TRBV6-6

CDR3 DNA: TGCAGCGTTGATGGCAGCGTTGTAGACTACAATGAGCAGTTCTTC
CDR3 protein: CSVDGSVVDYNEQFF
clone size: few
D gene: .
J gene: TRBJ2-1
V gene: TRBV29-1

CDR3 DNA: TGTGCCAGCAGCTTCATGCGGTACAATGAGCAGTTCTTC
CDR3 protein: CASSFMRYNEQFF
clone size: .
D gene: .
J gene: TRBJ2-1
V gene: TRBV5-5

CDR3 DNA: TGCAGTGCTAGAAAACCCTTATTTCCCTACGAGCAGTACTTC
CDR3 protein: CSARKPLFPYEQYF
clone size: .
D gene: .
J gene: TRBJ2-7
V gene: TRBV20-1

CDR3 DNA: TGTGCCAGCAGTTCACCCGGGACAGGGGTTAAGGAGCAGTACTTC
CDR3 protein: CASSSPGTGVKEQYF
clone size: few
D gene: TRBD1
J gene: TRBJ2-7
V gene: TRBV28

CDR3 DNA: TGTGCCAGCAGCCACCCAACCTGGGACCGCTACGAGCAGTACTTC
CDR3 protein: CASSHPTWDRYEQYF
clone size: .
D gene: .
J gene: TRBJ2-7
V gene: TRBV7-2

CDR3 DNA: TGCGCCAGCAGCCAAGGGGTTTCCAAAAACATTCAGTACTTC
CDR3 protein: CASSQGVSKNIQYF
clone size: many
D gene: .
J gene: TRBJ2-4
V gene: TRBV4-1

CDR3 DNA: TGTGCCAGCAGCTCAAAACAAGGGACGGAATATGGCTGCACCTTC
CDR3 protein: CASSSKQGTEYGCTF
clone size: few
D gene: .
J gene: TRBJ1-2
V gene: TRBV5-5

CDR3 DNA: TGTGCCAGCAGTCCCTGGACTAGCGAAGGGACCCAGTACTTC
CDR3 protein: CASSPWTSEGTQYF
clone size: .
D gene: TRBD2
J gene: TRBJ2-5
V gene: TRBV28

CDR3 DNA: TGTGCCAGCAGTTTACCTAGCGCCATCACAGATACGCAGTATTTT
CDR3 protein: CASSLPSAITDTQYF
clone size: many
D gene: .
J gene: TRBJ2-3
V gene: TRBV28

CDR3 DNA: TGTGCCACCAGCAGGGGTAGCGGGGGGTTATACAATGAGCAGTTCTTC
CDR3 protein: CATSRGSGGLYNEQFF
clone size: .
D gene: TRBD2
J gene: TRBJ2-1
V gene: TRBV15

CDR3 DNA: TGTGCCAGCAGTGCCTCGGCCCCACATACGCAGTATTTT
CDR3 protein: CASSASAPHTQYF
clone size: few
D gene: .
J gene: TRBJ2-3
V gene: TRBV2

CDR3 DNA: TGTGCCAGCAGCTTAAGCCCCCTACCGAACTATGGCTACACCTTC
CDR3 protein: CASSLSPLPNYGYTF
clone size: .
D gene: .
J gene: TRBJ1-2
V gene: TRBV7-8

CDR3 DNA: TGTGCCAGCAGCCCTTCGGGATGGGACAATGAGCAGTTCTTC
CDR3 protein: CASSPSGWDNEQFF
clone size: many
D gene: .
J gene: TRBJ2-1
V gene: TRBV6-8

CDR3 DNA: TGCGCCAGCAGCGTTCAAGGGGGCGCAGAGACCCAGTACTTC
CDR3 protein: CASSVQGGAETQYF
clone size: few
D gene: TRBD1
J gene: TRBJ2-5
V gene: TRBV5-1

CDR3 DNA: TGTGCCAGCAGCCCGGAGGGAGTGGCTAGCCTCAATGAGCAGTTCTTC
CDR3 protein: CASSPEGVASLNEQFF
clone size: .
D gene: .
J gene: TRBJ2-1
V gene: TRBV6-1

CDR3 DNA: TGCAGTGCTGTACTAGGCTCCTACGAGCAGTACTTC
CDR3 protein: CSAVLGSYEQYF
clone size: .
D gene: .
J gene: TRBJ2-7
V gene: TRBV20-1

CDR3 DNA: TGTGCCAGCAGCGCCAGGGGAGTAGGAGGAAACACCATATATTTT
CDR3 protein: CASSARGVGGNTIYF
clone size: .
D gene: .
J gene: TRBJ1-3
V gene: TRBV11-2

CDR3 DNA: TGTGCCAGCAGTCCCGGAGGGTTGTGGACTGAAGCTTTCTTT
CDR3 protein: CASSPGGLWTEAFF
clone size: .
D gene: .
J gene: TRBJ1-1
V gene: TRBV28

CDR3 DNA: TGTGCCAGCAGCTTATCGCCGGACAACTACAATGAGCAGTTCTTC
CDR3 protein: CASSLSPDNYNEQFF
clone size: few
D gene: .
J gene: TRBJ2-1
V gene: TRBV27

CDR3 DNA: TGTGCCAGCAGTCCGACCTCGGGACTAGCGGGGGAGACCCCCTACAATGAGCAGTTCTTC
CDR3 protein: CASSPTSGLAGETPYNEQFF
clone size: few
D gene: TRBD2
J gene: TRBJ2-1
V gene: TRBV12-3/TRBV12-4

CDR3 DNA: TGTGCCAGCAGTTTTCAGGGGTCTAGCTCCTACGAGCAGTACTTC
CDR3 protein: CASSFQGSSSYEQYF
clone size: few
D gene: .
J gene: TRBJ2-7
V gene: TRBV12-3/TRBV12-4

CDR3 DNA: TGCGCCAGCAGCTTGGTTGGCTTAGCCGCAGATACGCAGTATTTT
CDR3 protein: CASSLVGLAADTQYF
clone size: .
D gene: .
J gene: TRBJ2-3
V gene: TRBV5-1

CDR3 DNA: TGTGCCAGCAATCGAGCGGGGGAGCAGTACTTC
CDR3 protein: CASNRAGEQYF
clone size: .
D gene: TRBD2
J gene: TRBJ2-7
V gene: TRBV6-5

CDR3 DNA: TGTGCCAGCAGTTTCCTGGGGGGGCCCCCATCCTACAATGAGCAGTTCTTC
CDR3 protein: CASSFLGGPPSYNEQFF
clone size: many
D gene: .
J gene: TRBJ2-1
V gene: TRBV12-3/TRBV12-4

CDR3 DNA: TGCAGTGCGGGAGACCCAGGTAATCAGCCCCAGCATTTT
CDR3 protein: CSAGDPGNQPQHF
clone size: .
D gene: .
J gene: TRBJ1-5
V gene: TRBV20-1

CDR3 DNA: TGCAGTGCCATCCCGGGGAATAGCGGGGGTACCGAGACCCAGTACTTC
CDR3 protein: CSAIPGNSGGTETQYF
clone size: few
D gene: TRBD2
J gene: TRBJ2-5
V gene: TRBV20-1

CDR3 DNA: TGTGCCAGCAGAATGTCCTACGAGCAGTACTTC
CDR3 protein: CASRMSYEQYF
clone size: few
D gene: .
J gene: TRBJ2-7
V gene: TRBV2

CDR3 DNA: TGCAGTGCTAGGGCAGGATATAGCAATCAGCCCCAGCATTTT
CDR3 protein: CSARAGYSNQPQHF
clone size: few
D gene: .
J gene: TRBJ1-5
V gene: TRBV20-1

CDR3 DNA: TGTGCCATCAGCCGGAGTGGCAATGAGCAGTTCTTC
CDR3 protein: CAISRSGNEQFF
clone size: .
D gene: .
J gene: TRBJ2-1
V gene: TRBV10-3

CDR3 DNA: TGCAGTGCTGCACAGGGGGCGTCGACTAATGAAAAACTGTTTTTT
CDR3 protein: CSAAQGASTNEKLFF
clone size: few
D gene: TRBD1
J gene: TRBJ1-4
V gene: TRBV20-1

CDR3 DNA: TGTGCCAGCAGTACCAGAGCAGCTAATGAAAAACTGTTTTTT
CDR3 protein: CASSTRAANEKLFF
clone size: .
D gene: .
J gene: TRBJ1-4
V gene: TRBV12-3/TRBV12-4

CDR3 DNA: TGTGCCACCAGCAGAGCTATTCGTCCGGAGGGACTGTTTTTT
CDR3 protein: CATSRAIRPEGLFF
clone size: .
D gene: .
J gene: TRBJ1-4
V gene: TRBV15

CDR3 DNA: TGTGCCAGCAGCTTATTAGAGGGGAAGGGTGAGCAGTTCTTC
CDR3 protein: CASSLLEGKGEQFF
clone size: .
D gene: .
J gene: TRBJ2-1
V gene: TRBV11-1

CDR3 DNA: TGTGCCAGCAGCCGGAACTTACTAGCGGGGGGGCAAGAGACCCAGTACTTC
CDR3 protein: CASSRNLLAGGQETQYF
clone size: .
D gene: TRBD2
J gene: TRBJ2-5
V gene: TRBV5-4

CDR3 DNA: TGTGCCAGCAGTTACTCCTCCGGGGCTGAGGGGAACTATGGCTACACCTTC
CDR3 protein: CASSYSSGAEGNYGYTF
clone size: .
D gene: .
J gene: TRBJ1-2
V gene: TRBV6-5

CDR3 DNA: TGTGCCAGCAGCACAATTCCCAACAGGGGTTCACCCCTCCACTTT
CDR3 protein: CASSTIPNRGSPLHF
clone size: few
D gene: TRBD1
J gene: TRBJ1-6
V gene: TRBV7-8

CDR3 DNA: TGTGCCAGCAGTTTTCTACCGACTGCAACTAATGAAAAACTGTTTTTT
CDR3 protein: CASSFLPTATNEKLFF
clone size: .
D gene: .
J gene: TRBJ1-4
V gene: TRBV27

CDR3 DNA: TGTGCCAGCAGCCTCCGGGACAGGGCGCGGGAGCAGTTCTTC
CDR3 protein: CASSLRDRAREQFF
clone size: few
D gene: TRBD1
J gene: TRBJ2-1
V gene: TRBV7-9

CDR3 DNA: TGTGCCAGTAGTATTGGGACGGGACCCTACGAGCAGTACTTC
CDR3 protein: CASSIGTGPYEQYF
clone size: .
D gene: .
J gene: TRBJ2-7
V gene: TRBV19

CDR3 DNA: TGTGCCAGCAGCCCCGCGGGGACGAACACCGGGGAGCTGTTTTTT
CDR3 protein: CASSPAGTNTGELFF
clone size: few
D gene: .
J gene: TRBJ2-2
V gene: TRBV7-9